These T cell receptor beta chains were read from a single sample in a study of shared clonotypes between healthy human individuals. The repertoire was sequenced with immunoSEQ multiplex PCR; TCRdb's copy has only in-frame clones and lacks some. This table has approximately 1,500,000 clones, roughly 97% appearing once. The sample comprised naive CD4+ T cells sorted from blood. Receptors were obtained from a young man in good health. The CDR3 runs from the conserved cysteine through the conserved F or W. The order of the fields is clone size, D gene, V gene, J gene, CDR3 protein, CDR3 DNA. A D gene is named only where the DNA matches it firmly. Rows may omit the clone size; those that give it use once, few, many or a size class.

NA	TRBD2	TRBV11-2	TRBJ2-3	CASSLVGLAGGGYTDTQYF	TGTGCCAGCAGCTTAGTGGGACTAGCGGGAGGGGGATACACAGATACGCAGTATTTT
NA	TRBD2	TRBV7-3	TRBJ2-1	CASSLLAGGPSYNEQFF	TGTGCCAGCAGCTTATTGGCGGGAGGGCCTTCCTACAATGAGCAGTTCTTC
NA	NA	TRBV10-3	TRBJ1-2	CAIYVSHGVGGYTF	TGTGCCATCTACGTTAGCCACGGGGTCGGTGGCTACACCTTC
NA	TRBD2	TRBV6-1	TRBJ2-7	CASSGLAGVSEQYF	TGTGCCAGCAGTGGACTAGCGGGAGTAAGCGAGCAGTACTTC
NA	NA	TRBV28	TRBJ1-3	CASSPWHLEGDTIYF	TGTGCCAGCAGTCCCTGGCATCTTGAAGGAGACACCATATATTTT
NA	NA	TRBV9	TRBJ2-5	CASSVSLQETQYF	TGTGCCAGCAGCGTTTCCCTCCAAGAGACCCAGTACTTC
NA	NA	TRBV7-9	TRBJ1-3	CASSFFSVESSGNTIYF	TGTGCCAGCAGCTTTTTTAGCGTCGAGAGCTCTGGAAACACCATATATTTT
NA	NA	TRBV18	TRBJ2-5	CASSPYREGETQYF	TGTGCCAGCTCACCATACAGGGAAGGAGAGACCCAGTACTTC
once	NA	TRBV28	TRBJ2-7	CASSPPAYEQYF	TGTGCCAGCAGTCCCCCCGCCTACGAGCAGTACTTC
NA	NA	TRBV27	TRBJ2-7	CASSFTARPLGGYEQYF	TGTGCCAGCAGTTTTACGGCGAGACCTCTAGGCGGCTACGAGCAGTACTTC
NA	TRBD1	TRBV10-3	TRBJ2-7	CAISSLDRDRQYF	TGTGCCATCAGCAGCCTTGACAGGGACAGGCAGTACTTC